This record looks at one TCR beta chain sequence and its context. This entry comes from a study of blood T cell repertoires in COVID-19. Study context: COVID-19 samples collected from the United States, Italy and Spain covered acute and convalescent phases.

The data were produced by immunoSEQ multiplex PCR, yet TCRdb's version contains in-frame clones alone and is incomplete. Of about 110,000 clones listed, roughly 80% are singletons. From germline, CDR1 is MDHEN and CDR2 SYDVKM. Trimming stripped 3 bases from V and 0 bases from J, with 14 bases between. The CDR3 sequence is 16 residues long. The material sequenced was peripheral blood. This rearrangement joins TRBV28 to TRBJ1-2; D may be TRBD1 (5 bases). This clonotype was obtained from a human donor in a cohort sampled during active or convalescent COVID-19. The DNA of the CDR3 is TGTGCCAGCAGTTTCCGTCGGGACTACGCTAACTATGGCTACACCTTC. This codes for CASSFRRDYANYGYTF.